The 19 T cell receptor beta chains presented below share a single source sample, sequenced in a study of T-cell memory formation after mild COVID-19. One entry per CDR3 protein results from TCRdb running MiXCR on the 5' RACE reads. Of 200,000 to 300,000 distinct CDR3 sequences in the sample, around 10% were seen once. Material: PBMCs or a T cell subset sorted from them (not recorded which). The source is a man between 18 and 35 years old who had mild COVID-19 (a few samples of this study predate the infection). Cell type and time point are not known.

At least ten counts were recorded for this clonotype. CDR3 in DNA: TGCGCCAGCAGCTTCCAGGGGGAAGAGACCCAGTACTTC. It yields the protein CASSFQGEETQYF. The genes are TRBV5-1 and TRBJ2-5; TRBD1 matches 7 bases. The V segment lost 2 bases and the J segment 3 bases; nucleotides outside the gene matches: 1. Per the germline V gene, CDR1 is SGHRS and CDR2 is YFSETQ. The CDR3 has 13 amino acids.

There are a few counts of this clonotype. The V call is TRBV10-3, the J call TRBJ1-1; D unresolved. The V gene lost 6 bases and the J gene lost 4 bases, with 12 bases spanning the gap. From germline, CDR1 is ENHRY and CDR2 SYGVKD. The CDR3 sequence is 13 residues long. The CDR3 loop reads CAISEGWVTEAFF. The DNA of the CDR3 is TGTGCCATCAGCGAGGGCTGGGTCACTGAAGCTTTCTTT.

This clonotype was seen repeatedly, ten times or more. This rearrangement joins TRBV27 to TRBJ2-1; D ambiguous. Germline-derived CDR1 and CDR2 are MNHEY and SMNVEV (reference sequence). The CDR3 runs 12 residues. The V end lost 6 bases, the J end lost 0 bases, and 3 bases lay between the germline ends. The DNA of the CDR3 is TGTGCCAGCAGCCGCTCCTACAATGAGCAGTTCTTC. Translation gives CASSRSYNEQFF.

The chain uses TRBV2 and TRBJ2-5; 8 bases align to TRBD2. Looked up from germline, CDR1 is SNHLY and CDR2 is FYNNEI. CDR3 length: 16 residues. V gave up 0 bases and J gave up 14 bases; unmatched junction bases: 17. CDR3 sequence: CASSEAGLGAGGSPYF. The CDR3 coding sequence is TGTGCCAGCAGTGAAGCAGGGCTCGGCGCGGGGGGCTCCCCTTACTTC.

This clonotype has a handful of counts. The chain couples TRBV20-1 to TRBJ2-7, with 10 bases aligning to TRBD1. This CDR3 has 17 residues. V was clipped by 0 bases and J by 0 bases; unmatched bases: 8. The germline V gene encodes CDR1 DFQATT and CDR2 SNEGSKA (reference sequence). The CDR3 loop is CSARDSGQGDYSYEQYF. CDR3 DNA sequence: TGCAGTGCTAGAGACTCCGGACAGGGGGACTACTCCTACGAGCAGTACTTC.

This clonotype has just a few counts. The chain is built from TRBV7-8 and TRBJ1-5; weak D call: TRBD1 (5 bases). The germline V gene encodes CDR1 SGHVS and CDR2 FQNEAQ. There are 14 residues in the CDR3. The V end was cut by 1 base, the J end by 10 bases, with 14 bases between. The CDR3 reads CASSLGRDVTPQHF. CDR3 DNA sequence: TGTGCCAGCAGCTTAGGACGGGACGTTACACCCCAGCATTTT.

This clonotype was counted only a few times. The chain carries TRBV20-1 and TRBJ2-1, with 8 positions matching TRBD2. CDR1 is DFQATT and CDR2 is SNEGSKA in the germline V gene (reference sequence). The CDR3 sequence is 13 residues long. J lost 9 bases, V lost 5 bases, and 9 bases had no gene match. The CDR3 nucleotides read TGCAGTGCTTCACTGACTAGCGACGGTGAGCAGTTCTTC. Encoded protein: CSASLTSDGEQFF.

This clonotype was observed a handful of times. The chain has TRBV24-1 and TRBJ2-1; D remains unclear. Trimming removed 4 bases at V and 6 bases at J, with 9 bases between. Germline CDR1 reads KGHDR; CDR2 reads SFDVKD. This CDR3 spans 13 amino acids. CDR3 amino acids: CATSDPDINEQFF. The CDR3 DNA is TGTGCCACCAGTGACCCCGACATCAATGAGCAGTTCTTC.

This clonotype has a handful of counts. This chain connects TRBV12-3 or TRBV12-4 to TRBJ1-5; maybe TRBD1 (6 bases). This CDR3 has 15 residues. Trimming shortened V by 3 bases and J by 2 bases, and 11 bases separated the two germline ends. The CDR3 DNA reads as TGTGCCAGCAGTTTTGGGGACACGCGCAATCAGCCCCAGCATTTT. This sequence encodes CASSFGDTRNQPQHF.

In this sample, this clonotype turned up many times. This chain joins TRBV5-1 and TRBJ2-3; 10 positions match TRBD1. V lost 4 bases to trimming and J lost 8 bases; unmatched junction nucleotides: 4. Germline V lookup: CDR1 SGHRS, CDR2 YFSETQ. CDR3 length: 13 residues. This CDR3 is CASSADRGATQYF. The CDR3 DNA follows: TGCGCCAGCAGCGCGGACAGGGGGGCTACGCAGTATTTT.

This clonotype was counted between two and nine times. V usage is TRBV11-3 and J usage is TRBJ2-2; 7 nucleotides align to TRBD1. The J segment lost 2 bases and the V segment lost 1 base, leaving 4 bases of the junction unmatched. The germline gives CDR1 SGHNT, CDR2 YENEEA. The CDR3 consists of 16 residues. The CDR3 here is CASSLGGTANTGELFF. CDR3 bases: TGTGCCAGCAGCTTAGGGGGGACAGCCAACACCGGGGAGCTGTTTTTT.

This clonotype appeared a few times. The chain recombines TRBV12-3 or TRBV12-4 with TRBJ2-1; D gene unclear. With 5 bases removed from V and 7 bases from J, the gap between germline ends came to 21 bases. CDR3 length equals 16 residues. CDR3 amino acids: CASSPGGVGWMNEQFF. The DNA of the CDR3 is TGTGCCAGCAGTCCGGGCGGCGTGGGTTGGATGAATGAGCAGTTCTTC.

The chain has TRBV5-1 and TRBJ1-5; TRBD1 aligns across 7 bases. V lost 0 bases, J lost 5 bases, and 5 bases stayed unmatched. In germline, CDR1 is SGHRS, CDR2 YFSETQ. The CDR3 is 15 amino acids. The CDR3 region has the DNA TGCGCCAGCAGCTTGGGGGGACAGTTGGATCAGCCCCAGCATTTT. It codes for CASSLGGQLDQPQHF.

In this sample, this clonotype turned up a few times. The V and J genes are TRBV4-1 and TRBJ2-2, with 7 bases fitting TRBD1. The CDR3 runs 17 residues. With V trimmed by 0 bases and J by 1 base, 5 bases remained unmatched. Germline V gives CDR1 MGHRA, CDR2 YSYEKL. CDR3 residues: CASSQDSRQGNTGELFF. The CDR3 DNA reads as TGCGCCAGCAGCCAAGACTCTCGACAGGGGAACACCGGGGAGCTGTTTTTT.

J is TRBJ2-3 and V is TRBV7-2; the D call may be TRBD1 or TRBD2 (5 bases each). CDR1 and CDR2 (germline): SGHTA, FQGNSA. Trimming left V 5 bases short and J 7 bases short, with 16 bases between. The CDR3 totals 14 residues. The CDR3 reads CASSLRDGSNTQYF. The CDR3 nucleotides read TGTGCCAGCAGCCTCCGGGACGGCTCGAATACGCAGTATTTT.

A few counts support this clonotype. The CDR3 reads CASKSSGGADTQYF. In nucleotides, the CDR3 is TGTGCCAGCAAGAGTAGCGGGGGGGCAGATACGCAGTATTTT. V and J are TRBV2 and TRBJ2-3, with 11 positions matching TRBD2. In germline, CDR1 is SNHLY, CDR2 FYNNEI. V lost 7 bases and J lost 4; bases outside the gene matches: 4. This CDR3 contains 14 residues. The whole variable domain, filled in from reference TRBV2 and TRBJ2-3, reads EPEVTQTPSHQVTQMGQEVILRCVPISNHLYFYWYRQILGQKVEFLVSFYNNEISEKSEIFDDQFSVERPDGSNFTLKIRSTKLEDSAMYFCASKSSGGADTQYFGPGTRLTVL.

This clonotype was seen only a few times. The chain combines TRBV3-1 with TRBJ2-5, with unresolved D. Germline V CDR1 and CDR2: LGHDT, YNNKEL (reference sequence). V was pared by 1 base and J by 4 bases, with 10 bases between. This CDR3 region has 14 residues. The CDR3, as DNA: TGTGCCAGCAGCCAAGGTCCGGGCCCAGAGACCCAGTACTTC. Residues: CASSQGPGPETQYF.

This clonotype was seen many times. The chain links TRBV7-9 to TRBJ2-2; 7 bases agree with TRBD1. Trimming removed 5 bases from V and 4 bases from J; junction bases left unmatched: 7. In germline, CDR1 is SEHNR, CDR2 FQNEAQ (reference sequence). The CDR3 loop spans 15 amino acids. In DNA, the CDR3 is TGTGCCAGCAGCATCCCGGGACAGCCCACCGGGGAGCTGTTTTTT. It specifies CASSIPGQPTGELFF.

This clonotype was detected only a few times. V and J are TRBV20-1 and TRBJ2-3, with TRBD2 matching over 11 bases. The CDR3 spans 15 residues. V was pared by 1 base and J by 2 bases, with 2 bases of the junction left unmatched. The germline CDR1 and CDR2 sequences are DFQATT and SNEGSKA (reference sequence). The CDR3 sequence: CSARVAGGITDTQYF. DNA for the CDR3: TGCAGTGCTAGAGTAGCGGGGGGGATCACAGATACGCAGTATTTT.